These 27 T cell receptor beta chains share one sample of origin, sequenced in a study of OX40 agonist ivuxolimab in advanced cancers. Library construction relied on the immunoSEQ multiplex PCR assay. Not all clones reach the TCRdb copy of this immuneACCESS table, which keeps in-frame sequences only. Checked studies attribute under half of the gap to unresolved V genes and leave the rest unexplained. The sample yields tens of thousands of clones; approximately 90% were counted once. Around 0.4% of the sample is taken by the ten largest. The sample consisted of CD4+ or CD8+ T cells sorted from blood, taken in a trial of the OX40 agonist ivuxolimab. All receptors come from an adult with an advanced solid tumor such as melanoma, head and neck, liver or kidney cancer.

Concerning this clone: Distinct nucleotide sequences in the sample also encode this CDR3. The rearrangement uses TRBV30 and TRBJ2-6; D ambiguous. The CDR3 is made up of 14 amino acids. The ends were cut back, 2 bases at V and 0 bases at J, with 5 bases in the middle. CDR1 and CDR2 (germline): GTSNPN, SVGIG (reference sequence). The CDR3 nucleotides are TGTGCCTGGAGTTCCTCCTCTGGGGCCAACGTCCTGACTTTC. This translates into CAWSSSSGANVLTF. Using reference TRBV30 and TRBJ2-6 for the parts outside the CDR3, the full variable domain is SQTIHQWPATLVQPVGSPLSLECTVEGTSNPNLYWYRQAAGRGLQLLFYSVGIGQISSEVPQNLSASRPQDRQFILSSKKLLLSDSGFYLCAWSSSSGANVLTFGAGSRLTVL.

This chain links TRBV2 with TRBJ2-7, with 7 bases fitting TRBD1. The V and J ends lost 6 bases and 3 bases, in that order; junction bases with no gene match: 14. The germline gives CDR1 SNHLY, CDR2 FYNNEI. The CDR3 totals 16 residues. The CDR3, as DNA: TGTGCCAGCAGACCCCTTCCGGGACAGCGAAACTACGAGCAGTACTTC. Protein sequence: CASRPLPGQRNYEQYF.

This rearrangement joins TRBV5-1 to TRBJ2-3, with a tentative D call TRBD1 (7 bases). This CDR3 is 14 amino acids long. CDR1 SGHRS and CDR2 YFSETQ come from the germline V gene. V gave up 1 base and J gave up 5 bases, with 11 bases separating them. The CDR3 loop is CASSLNRGGDTQYF. CDR3 coding DNA: TGCGCCAGCAGCTTGAACAGGGGAGGAGATACGCAGTATTTT.

J is TRBJ2-5 and V is TRBV5-6; TRBD2 agrees at 7 bases. Germline-derived CDR1 and CDR2 are SGHDT and YYEEEE. The ends lost 1 base at V and 7 bases at J; junction bases unmatched: 16. The CDR3 is 17 amino acids. As DNA, the CDR3 is TGTGCCAGCAGCTTGTTGGATGCGGGGGAACGCGGGGTGACCCAGTACTTC. Protein sequence: CASSLLDAGERGVTQYF.

In this sample, this clone turned up once. This CDR3 reads CASSLSSNLNTEAFF. The DNA of the CDR3 is TGTGCCAGCAGTTTATCGTCAAACCTGAACACTGAAGCTTTCTTT. The rearrangement joins TRBV27 to TRBJ1-1; D is ambiguous. The CDR3 has 15 amino acids. From germline, CDR1 is MNHEY and CDR2 SMNVEV (reference sequence). Trimming shortened V by 0 bases and J by 0 bases, and 8 bases separated the two germline ends.

The CDR3 DNA reads as TGTGCCAGCAGTCCCGTTATTAACAATGAGCAGTTCTTC. Protein: CASSPVINNEQFF. V usage is TRBV27 and J usage is TRBJ2-1, with D hard to call. CDR1 and CDR2 (germline): MNHEY, SMNVEV (reference sequence). The CDR3 sequence is 13 residues long. The ends were cut back, 5 bases at V and 5 bases at J, with 10 bases in the middle.

The chain uses TRBV18 and TRBJ1-2; D might be TRBD1 (6 bases). Trimming took 0 bases from V and 7 from J, leaving 15 bases between them. CDR1 is KGHSH, CDR2 LQKENI, per germline. This CDR3 spans 15 amino acids. CDR3: CASSPPAGAEGGYTF. Written as DNA, the CDR3 is TGTGCCAGCTCACCACCGGCAGGGGCGGAGGGTGGCTACACCTTC.

The genes are TRBV7-9 and TRBJ2-2; D ambiguous. This CDR3 region has 15 residues. CDR1 and CDR2 from the germline V gene are SEHNR and FQNEAQ (reference sequence). V lost 5 bases to trimming and J lost 0 bases, with 10 bases between them. CDR3 coding DNA: TGTGCCAGCAGCGTCGCGGTAGCGAACACCGGGGAGCTGTTTTTT. This encodes CASSVAVANTGELFF.

The CDR3 protein is CASSPPQGFTDTQYF. CDR3 coding DNA: TGTGCCAGCAGCCCCCCCCAGGGGTTCACAGATACGCAGTATTTT. The chain employs TRBV11-3 and TRBJ2-3; tentatively, D is TRBD1 (6 bases). V was clipped by 5 bases and J by 2 bases, with 14 bases between them. The CDR3 has 15 residues. The germline V gene encodes CDR1 SGHNT and CDR2 YENEEA.

The chain links TRBV18 to TRBJ2-7, with D possibly TRBD1 on 5 matching bases. Deletions cut 2 bases from V and 5 bases from J, with 13 bases between. This CDR3 region has 14 residues. From germline, CDR1 is KGHSH and CDR2 LQKENI. CDR3 nucleotides: TGTGCCAGCTCACCAGTGGCAGGGTTCGACGAGCAGTACTTC. Translated: CASSPVAGFDEQYF.

The J gene is TRBJ2-7, the V gene TRBV2; D possibly corresponds to TRBD1 (6 bases). The CDR3 runs 13 residues. Germline V gives CDR1 SNHLY, CDR2 FYNNEI. V shed 5 bases and J shed 4 bases, with 12 bases lying between them. CDR3 amino acids: CASSRTASYEQYF. The CDR3 DNA reads as TGTGCCAGCAGTCGGACAGCAAGTTACGAGCAGTACTTC.

This chain uses TRBV4-1 with TRBJ2-1, with D unresolved. Trimming removed 8 bases at V and 0 bases at J, with 11 bases between. This CDR3 has 14 amino acids. Germline V CDR1 and CDR2: MGHRA, YSYEKL. The DNA for the CDR3 is TGCGCCAGCGCCCGGGTCCTCTCCTACAATGAGCAGTTCTTC. It is translated as CASARVLSYNEQFF.

The V call is TRBV27, the J call TRBJ2-7, with D maybe TRBD2 (5 bases). Per germline, CDR1 MNHEY and CDR2 SMNVEV (reference sequence). This CDR3 has 16 amino acids. V was cut by 5 bases and J by 3 bases, with 20 bases left in between. CDR3 loop: CASSPGMVQPYYEQYF. The CDR3 DNA is TGTGCCAGCAGTCCGGGAATGGTCCAGCCCTACTACGAGCAGTACTTC.

The rearrangement links TRBV6-5 to TRBJ2-5, with TRBD2 identical over 11 bases. The length of the CDR3 is 14 residues. CDR1 MNHEY and CDR2 SVGAGI come from the germline V gene. Trimming cost V 6 bases and J 5 bases; bases outside gene matches: 5. The CDR3 sequence is CASRTSGSMETQYF. DNA for the CDR3: TGTGCCAGCAGAACTAGCGGGAGTATGGAGACCCAGTACTTC.

The V gene is TRBV30, the J gene TRBJ1-1, with unresolved D. The CDR3 runs 12 residues. Deletions cut 1 base from V and 4 bases from J, with 7 bases between. Germline lookup yields CDR1 GTSNPN and CDR2 SVGIG (reference sequence). The CDR3 bases are TGTGCCTGGAGTGGAATGAGCACTGAAGCTTTCTTT. It encodes CAWSGMSTEAFF.

The chain is built from TRBV7-6 and TRBJ2-7; 11 bases match TRBD2. This CDR3 is built from 17 residues. CDR1 and CDR2 from the germline V gene are SGHVS and FNYEAQ. V lost 1 base to trimming and J lost 2 bases; unmatched junction nucleotides: 7. The CDR3 DNA sequence: TGTGCCAGCAGCTTAGGTAAACCGGGACTAGCGGCCTACGAGCAGTACTTC. Protein: CASSLGKPGLAAYEQYF.

The chain combines TRBV15 with TRBJ1-5; TRBD1 agrees at 9 bases. Germline V gene sequence: CDR1 LNHNV, CDR2 YYDKDF (reference sequence). Losses at the gene ends were 0 bases for V and 5 bases for J; bases not matched to a gene: 17. The CDR3 runs to 20 residues. CDR3 residues: CATSRDLYTVGQGPDQPQHF. DNA for the CDR3: TGTGCCACCAGCAGAGATCTTTACACAGTAGGACAGGGGCCCGATCAGCCCCAGCATTTT.

V usage is TRBV7-6 and J usage is TRBJ2-1; no clear D gene. V gave up 4 bases and J gave up 6 bases, with 4 bases separating them. The CDR3 has 11 residues. Germline CDR1 and CDR2: SGHVS and FNYEAQ. CDR3 in amino acids: CASSSINEQFF. DNA of the CDR3: TGTGCCAGCAGCTCCATCAATGAGCAGTTCTTC.

The genes are TRBV7-6 and TRBJ2-7; perhaps TRBD1 as D (6 bases). CDR1 SGHVS and CDR2 FNYEAQ come from the germline V gene. The CDR3 extends over 15 amino acids. With 4 bases removed from V and 4 bases from J, the gap between germline ends came to 17 bases. The CDR3 DNA sequence: TGTGCCAGCAGCTCGATACAGGGTCCTACTTACGAGCAGTACTTC. Translation: CASSSIQGPTYEQYF.

The V call is TRBV4-1, the J call TRBJ2-1; D is uncertain. V lost 4 bases and J lost 2, with 18 bases in between. Germline CDR1 is MGHRA and CDR2 is YSYEKL. The CDR3 covers 17 residues. The CDR3 spells CASSPTNGRKTYNEQFF. The CDR3 DNA sequence: TGCGCCAGCAGCCCAACCAATGGCAGGAAAACCTACAATGAGCAGTTCTTC.

The V gene is TRBV7-2, the J gene TRBJ1-5, with TRBD1 matching 8 bases. CDR3 length: 15 amino acids. V lost 1 base to trimming and J lost 2 bases; unmatched junction nucleotides: 1. The germline V gene has CDR1 SGHTA and CDR2 FQGNSA. The CDR3 DNA follows: TGTGCCAGCAGCTTAGGGGGACAGGGCAATCAGCCCCAGCATTTT. Protein product: CASSLGGQGNQPQHF. Using reference TRBV7-2 and TRBJ1-5 for the parts outside the CDR3, the full variable domain is GAGVSQSPSNKVTEKGKDVELRCDPISGHTALYWYRQSLGQGLEFLIYFQGNSAPDKSGLPSDRFSAERTGGSVSTLTIQRTQQEDSAVYLCASSLGGQGNQPQHFGDGTRLSIL.

The CDR3 DNA follows: TGCGCCAGCAAAAAACGGGGGAGCTCGAAATTCTACGAGCAGTACTTC. The encoded protein is CASKKRGSSKFYEQYF. This rearrangement joins TRBV10-1 to TRBJ2-7, with D perhaps matching TRBD2 (6 bases). V dropped 7 bases and J dropped 3 bases, with 22 bases sitting between them. The CDR3 totals 16 residues. Germline V CDR1 and CDR2: WNHNN, SYGVQD (reference sequence).

This clone was observed a handful of times. The chain is built from TRBV10-3 and TRBJ2-7; TRBD2 might be the D (6 bases). This CDR3 is built from 13 residues. Germline V gives CDR1 ENHRY, CDR2 SYGVKD. V was shortened by 2 bases and J by 4 bases, with 9 bases between the two germline ends. This CDR3 is CAISELARYEQYF. The CDR3 coding sequence is TGTGCCATCAGTGAGCTAGCGAGGTACGAGCAGTACTTC.

The rearrangement uses TRBV19 and TRBJ2-5; D is perhaps TRBD1 or TRBD2 (5 bases each). This CDR3 spans 14 amino acids. CDR1 LNHDA and CDR2 SQIVND come from the germline V gene (reference sequence). V was trimmed by 3 bases and J by 4 bases, leaving 12 bases between them. CDR3 sequence: CASSIGGDPETQYF. The CDR3 coding sequence is TGTGCCAGTAGTATTGGGGGAGACCCAGAGACCCAGTACTTC.

V and J are TRBV7-2 and TRBJ2-5; 7 bases agree with TRBD2. The germline V gene has CDR1 SGHTA and CDR2 FQGNSA. The CDR3 has 13 residues. V trimming: 5 bases; J trimming: 4 bases; junction bases outside the gene matches: 4. The CDR3 DNA follows: TGTGCCAGCAGCGAGCGGGGCAGAGAGACCCAGTACTTC. Translated, it gives CASSERGRETQYF.

The CDR3 reads CASSQSNTGTLSNQPQHF. CDR3 bases: TGCGCCAGCAGTCAATCCAACACAGGGACCCTTAGCAATCAGCCCCAGCATTTT. The chain recombines TRBV23-1 with TRBJ1-5; D may be TRBD1 (6 bases). TRBV23-1 is annotated as an ORF whose role is uncertain. V shed 0 bases and J shed 0 bases, with 15 bases lying between them. The CDR3 runs 18 residues.

CDR3 sequence: CASSPPPRRLTNTGELFF. CDR3 bases: TGTGCCAGCAGCCCCCCCCCTCGGAGGCTAACTAACACCGGGGAGCTGTTTTTT. This chain uses TRBV7-2 with TRBJ2-2; tentative D call: TRBD2 (5 bases). The ends were cut back, 5 bases at V and 2 bases at J, with 21 bases in the middle. Per the germline V gene, CDR1 is SGHTA and CDR2 is FQGNSA. CDR3 length: 18 residues. The full variable domain, in which reference TRBV7-2 and TRBJ2-2 provide the parts outside the CDR3, is GAGVSQSPSNKVTEKGKDVELRCDPISGHTALYWYRQSLGQGLEFLIYFQGNSAPDKSGLPSDRFSAERTGGSVSTLTIQRTQQEDSAVYLCASSPPPRRLTNTGELFFGEGSRLTVL.